This T cell receptor (beta chain) was retrieved from a study of T cell changes during pregnancy in multiple sclerosis. In its sample, this clone was seen once. The CDR3 runs to 15 residues. Trimming removed 4 bases from V and 7 bases from J, with 16 bases in between. CDR1 is SGHAT, CDR2 FQNNGV, per germline. This table comes from immunoSEQ multiplex PCR, and its TCRdb copy is limited to in-frame clones, with some not included. The data contain 65,000 to 95,000 clones, roughly 91% of them singletons. The source is a female donor in good health, enrolled as a control in a pregnancy study. The sample in question was peripheral blood, obtained after pregnancy. The chain has TRBV11-2 and TRBJ2-2, with D perhaps matching TRBD2 (6 bases). In DNA form, the CDR3 reads TGTGCCAGCAGCTCCCCCTTGCGGGATCGCGGGGAGCTGTTTTTT. It specifies CASSSPLRDRGELFF.